This T cell receptor (beta chain) was documented in a study of blood T cell repertoires in COVID-19. Libraries were prepared by immunoSEQ multiplex PCR; TCRdb keeps only in-frame clonotypes and omits some of them. Of over 200,000 clones in the sample, 85% to 90% were seen once. Germline CDR1 reads LNHDA; CDR2 reads SQIVND (reference sequence). The CDR3 spans 16 residues. J lost 6 bases, V lost 2 bases, and 7 bases had no gene match. This chain connects TRBV19 to TRBJ1-5; 10 bases are a match to TRBD1. Material for sequencing was peripheral blood. The receptor was derived from a man in his thirties or forties with COVID-19, enrolled during active disease. CDR3 protein: CASSILRQGAGQPQHF. The CDR3 region has the DNA TGTGCCAGTAGTATATTGAGACAGGGGGCTGGTCAGCCCCAGCATTTT.